This T cell receptor beta chain was obtained from a study of blood T cell repertoires in COVID-19. About the research overall: Acute-phase and convalescent COVID-19 samples originated in the United States, Italy and Spain. In each case, the material was cDNA or gDNA derived from T cells, B-cell-depleted T cells, or PBMCs.

Study processing details: From reference gene primer amplification, estimates of nucleated cell counts were derived. Produced via immunoSEQ multiplex PCR; TCRdb's table is partial and in-frame only. V, J and clone size are taken as reported in that table, and D and trimming were inferred from the DNA itself. This table holds around 220,000 clones, approximately 90% found once. Trimming shortened V by 5 bases and J by 2 bases, and 14 bases separated the two germline ends. Germline lookup yields CDR1 SGHTA and CDR2 FQGNSA. CDR3 length equals 15 residues. This chain links TRBV7-2 with TRBJ2-3, with D maybe TRBD1 (5 bases). This TCR came from a woman aged 40 to 50 who had recovered from COVID-19. The source material was peripheral blood. CDR3 coding DNA: TGTGCCAGCAGCCCCACGACAGTCGCCACAGATACGCAGTATTTT. Protein sequence: CASSPTTVATDTQYF. Full variable domain (outside the CDR3, taken from reference TRBV7-2 and TRBJ2-3): GAGVSQSPSNKVTEKGKDVELRCDPISGHTALYWYRQSLGQGLEFLIYFQGNSAPDKSGLPSDRFSAERTGGSVSTLTIQRTQQEDSAVYLCASSPTTVATDTQYFGPGTRLTVL.